This TCR beta chain appears in the sequencing data of a study of T cell responses to AZD1222 COVID-19 vaccine. Here immunoSEQ multiplex PCR was the method, and the copy in TCRdb shows in-frame clones only, minus some. The repertoire holds about 150,000 clones, with roughly nine tenths as singletons. The TCR comes from an adult in good health. Sequences were derived from peripheral blood, sampled on day 0 of AZD1222 vaccination.

The CDR3 coding sequence is TGTGCCAGCAGCAGGACAGGGGGCTTTTTGGAGACCCAGTACTTC. It translates to CASSRTGGFLETQYF. The V call is TRBV7-9, the J call TRBJ2-5; 11 bases agree with TRBD1. CDR1 SEHNR and CDR2 FQNEAQ come from the germline V gene (reference sequence). The CDR3 consists of 15 residues. V lost 5 bases, J lost 5 bases, and 7 bases stayed unmatched.